Listed below are T cell receptor beta chains from one sample, sequenced in a study of T cell responses to AZD1222 COVID-19 vaccine. Sequenced by immunoSEQ multiplex PCR; TCRdb stores in-frame clones only, minus some. The sample records 150,000 to 200,000 clones, roughly 94% being singletons. This material consisted of peripheral blood, taken 28 days after the second AZD1222 dose. The receptor source for this set is an adult who received the AZD1222 COVID-19 vaccine. CDR3s include the opening cysteine and the closing phenylalanine or tryptophan. Fields, in order: D gene, clone size, V gene, J gene, CDR3 protein, CDR3 DNA. A D gene is named only where the DNA matches it firmly. Not all rows give a size; the values are once, few, many and, for expanded clones, a class.

>.|.|TRBV29-1|TRBJ1-3
CSGGGGDSGNTIYF
TGCAGTGGTGGCGGGGGTGACTCTGGAAACACCATATATTTT
>.|.|TRBV11-2|TRBJ2-7
CASSRNRDIFTYEQYF
TGTGCCAGCAGTCGGAACCGGGACATATTCACCTACGAGCAGTACTTC
>.|.|TRBV6-2/TRBV6-3|TRBJ2-6
CASIPTDHSGANVLTF
TGTGCCAGCATCCCGACTGATCACTCTGGGGCCAACGTCCTGACTTTC
>.|.|TRBV18|TRBJ1-1
CASSEGQNTEAFF
TGTGCCAGCTCGGAAGGACAGAACACTGAAGCTTTCTTT
>TRBD1|.|TRBV4-3|TRBJ2-7
CASSLGHGTGYHEQYF
TGCGCCAGCAGCCTCGGCCACGGGACAGGGTATCACGAGCAGTACTTC
>.|once|TRBV23-1|TRBJ2-5
CASRLLETQYF
TGCGCCAGCAGACTACTAGAGACCCAGTACTTC
>.|once|TRBV28|TRBJ1-4
CASSLDRDTSAANEKLFF
TGTGCCAGCAGTTTAGACCGGGACACCTCAGCCGCTAATGAAAAACTGTTTTTT
>.|.|TRBV7-9|TRBJ1-4
CASSLEGLTSEKLFF
TGTGCCAGCAGCTTAGAAGGACTAACGTCCGAAAAACTGTTTTTT
>TRBD2|.|TRBV30|TRBJ2-1
CAWSTNLLAGVLNEQFF
TGTGCCTGGAGCACCAATCTACTAGCGGGAGTTCTCAATGAGCAGTTCTTC
>TRBD2|.|TRBV29-1|TRBJ2-7
CSALSAGGPSYEQYF
TGCAGCGCCCTGAGTGCGGGAGGGCCCTCCTACGAGCAGTACTTC
>TRBD1|.|TRBV2|TRBJ1-5
CASSELGGEQPQHF
TGTGCCAGCAGTGAATTAGGGGGCGAACAGCCCCAGCATTTT
>.|.|TRBV15|TRBJ2-7
CATSRAMDSPSEQYF
TGTGCCACCAGCAGAGCCATGGACAGCCCCAGCGAGCAGTACTTC
>TRBD2|.|TRBV4-1|TRBJ2-3
CASRTLAGVDTQYF
TGCGCCAGCAGAACACTAGCGGGAGTGGATACGCAGTATTTT
>.|.|TRBV24-1|TRBJ2-7
CATSSTTGGDYEQYF
TGTGCCACCAGCTCAACCACGGGTGGGGACTACGAGCAGTACTTC
>.|.|TRBV5-1|TRBJ2-2
CASSFSLNANTGELFF
TGCGCCAGCAGCTTTTCCCTAAACGCGAACACCGGGGAGCTGTTTTTT
>TRBD1|.|TRBV6-6|TRBJ1-6
CASRGQLSNSPLHF
TGTGCCAGCAGGGGACAGCTCAGTAATTCACCCCTCCACTTT
>.|once|TRBV14|TRBJ2-5
CASSRVAQETQYF
TGTGCCAGCAGCCGGGTTGCGCAAGAGACCCAGTACTTC
>.|.|TRBV7-9|TRBJ2-7
CASSSTQSDRIPYEQYF
TGTGCCAGCAGCTCAACCCAATCGGACAGAATCCCCTACGAGCAGTACTTC